This is a list of T cell receptor beta chains from one sample in a study of T cells in Graves' hyperthyroidism and ophthalmopathy. One entry per CDR3 protein, called by TCRdb with MiXCR from the multiplex PCR reads. The sample lists some 770,000 distinct CDR3 sequences; around 15% were seen once. The sequenced sample was blood. The origin of the receptors is a man younger than 35 with Graves' hyperthyroidism. Each CDR3 is given with its conserved first and last residue. D genes are given only for firm matches. Clone sizes are given selectively: once, few, many, or a class where the clone is expanded.

V	size	J	D	length	DNA	CDR3
TRBV9	-	TRBJ2-3	-	12	TGTGCCAGCAGCGTTTCCTATGATACGCAGTATTTT	CASSVSYDTQYF
TRBV3-1	few	TRBJ2-7	-	15	TGTGCCAGCAGCCCGGCCCCCGGGACAACTTACGAGCAGTACTTC	CASSPAPGTTYEQYF
TRBV6-6	-	TRBJ2-2	-	15	TGTGCCAGCAGTTACGGACAGTTTCTCACCGGGGAGCTGTTTTTT	CASSYGQFLTGELFF
TRBV29-1	-	TRBJ2-7	-	14	TGCAGCGTTGTCGGCGGGACAGACACCTACGAGCAGTACTTC	CSVVGGTDTYEQYF
TRBV20-1	-	TRBJ2-5	-	13	TGCAGTGCTACCCCCCCAGGTACTTGGACCCAGTACTTC	CSATPPGTWTQYF
TRBV12-5	-	TRBJ2-7	-	12	TGTGCTAGTGGCCCTACCACCTACGAGCAGTACTTC	CASGPTTYEQYF
TRBV27	few	TRBJ2-1	-	15	TGTGCCAGCAGCCCAGGGGAAAGGGCATACAATGAGCAGTTCTTC	CASSPGERAYNEQFF
TRBV6-1	-	TRBJ2-5	-	15	TGTGCCAGCAGTTACCTTTATCGGCAGCAAGAGACCCAGTACTTC	CASSYLYRQQETQYF
TRBV5-1	few	TRBJ2-1	TRBD2	19	TGCGCCAGCAGACTACCGGGACTAGCGGGAAGGAGCTCCTACAATGAGCAGTTCTTC	CASRLPGLAGRSSYNEQFF
TRBV6-2/TRBV6-3	few	TRBJ1-5	-	15	TGTGCCAGCAGTTATTGGGGGGCCTACAATCAGCCCCAGCATTTT	CASSYWGAYNQPQHF
TRBV28	many	TRBJ2-5	-	14	TGTGCCAGCAGTATCACGGGAGATGGAGAGACCCAGTACTTC	CASSITGDGETQYF
TRBV6-1	few	TRBJ2-3	TRBD2	19	TGTGCCAGCAGTACCCCCTCTAGCGGGAGGGCCCCTGGCACAGATACGCAGTATTTT	CASSTPSSGRAPGTDTQYF
TRBV20-1	few	TRBJ2-7	-	14	TGCAGTGCTAGAGTTCTCGCGGAGGGGGGGGAGCAGTACTTC	CSARVLAEGGEQYF
TRBV9	-	TRBJ1-1	-	14	TGTGCCAGCAGCCCCTCGGTAGGAGGGACTGAAGCTTTCTTT	CASSPSVGGTEAFF
TRBV2	few	TRBJ2-7	TRBD1	14	TGTGCCAGCAGTGCCGGGACAGGGATCGATTGGCAGTACTTC	CASSAGTGIDWQYF
TRBV10-3	many	TRBJ2-1	TRBD1	15	TGTGCCATCATAAAGGGGGACAGGGAAGGGAATGAGCAGTTCTTC	CAIIKGDREGNEQFF
TRBV20-1	-	TRBJ1-5	TRBD1	14	TGCAGTGCTAGAGAAGGACAGGGTAATCAGCCCCAGCATTTT	CSAREGQGNQPQHF
TRBV7-2	many	TRBJ2-7	-	15	TGTGCCAGCAGCTTAGCGGTGGGGGCCTCCTACGAGCAGTACTTC	CASSLAVGASYEQYF
TRBV19	many	TRBJ1-1	-	11	TGTGCCAGTCGACAGAGAGATGAAGCTTTCTTT	CASRQRDEAFF
TRBV30	many	TRBJ2-2	TRBD1	14	TGTGCCTGGAGTGACAGGGGGGTCACCGGGGAGCTGTTTTTT	CAWSDRGVTGELFF
TRBV28	few	TRBJ1-2	-	14	TGTGCCAGCACTCTGGCCAGACCTAACTATGGCTACACCTTC	CASTLARPNYGYTF
TRBV20-1	few	TRBJ2-1	TRBD2	13	TGCAGTGCTACTGGCGGGAGTAACAATGAGCAGTTCTTC	CSATGGSNNEQFF
TRBV14	many	TRBJ2-7	-	15	TGTGCCAGCAGCCGCAGCCGAAGGAGCTCCTACGAGCAGTACTTC	CASSRSRRSSYEQYF
TRBV6-2/TRBV6-3	many	TRBJ1-1	-	12	TGTGCCAGCAGTTACCCTCCGATTGAAGCTTTCTTT	CASSYPPIEAFF
TRBV5-1	few	TRBJ2-5	-	13	TGCGCCAGCAAAATGGACAGGGAGGGGACCCAGTACTTC	CASKMDREGTQYF
TRBV4-3	few	TRBJ1-4	-	14	TGCGCCAGCAGCCATGAAATGGGTTGGGAAAAACTGTTTTTT	CASSHEMGWEKLFF
TRBV19	-	TRBJ1-1	TRBD1	15	TGTGCCAGTAGTTTCCAACAGGGGGAGGACACTGAAGCTTTCTTT	CASSFQQGEDTEAFF